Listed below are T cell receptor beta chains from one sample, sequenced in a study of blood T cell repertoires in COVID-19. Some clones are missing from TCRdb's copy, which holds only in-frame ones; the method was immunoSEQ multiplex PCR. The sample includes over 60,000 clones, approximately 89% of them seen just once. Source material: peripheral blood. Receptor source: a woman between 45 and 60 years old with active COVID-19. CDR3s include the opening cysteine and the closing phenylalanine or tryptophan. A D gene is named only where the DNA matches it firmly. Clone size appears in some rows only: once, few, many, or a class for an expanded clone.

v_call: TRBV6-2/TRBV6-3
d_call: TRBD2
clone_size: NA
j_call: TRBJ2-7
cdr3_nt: TGTGCCAGCAGTTACTCGGGCGGGGGAGTCTCCTACGAGCAGTACTTC
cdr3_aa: CASSYSGGGVSYEQYF

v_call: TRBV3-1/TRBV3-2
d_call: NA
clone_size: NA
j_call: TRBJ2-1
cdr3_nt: TGTGCCAGCAGCCAACACTATCTCGGGGGTGAGCAGTTCTTC
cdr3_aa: CASSQHYLGGEQFF

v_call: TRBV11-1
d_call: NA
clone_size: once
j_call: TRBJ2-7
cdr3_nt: TGTGCCAGCAGTCCGGTGGCGGCAGGGGGGACCTACGAGCAGTACTTC
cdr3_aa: CASSPVAAGGTYEQYF

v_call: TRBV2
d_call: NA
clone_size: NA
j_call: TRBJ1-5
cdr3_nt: TGTGCCAGCAGTTGGGGGCCTGGTAATCAGCCCCAGCATTTT
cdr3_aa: CASSWGPGNQPQHF

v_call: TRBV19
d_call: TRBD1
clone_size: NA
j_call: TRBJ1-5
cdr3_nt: TGTGCCAGTAGTAGTTCGACAGGGATTAGCAATCAGCCCCAGCATTTT
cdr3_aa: CASSSSTGISNQPQHF

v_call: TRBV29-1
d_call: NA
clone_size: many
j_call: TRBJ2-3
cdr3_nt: TGCAGCGTTGAGCAGGCCCAGAGTAGCACAGATACGCAGTATTTT
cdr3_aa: CSVEQAQSSTDTQYF

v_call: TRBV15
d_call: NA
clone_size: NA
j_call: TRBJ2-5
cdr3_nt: TGTGCCACCAGCAGAGCGGCGGGCAGGGGAAAAGAGACCCAGTACTTC
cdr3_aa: CATSRAAGRGKETQYF

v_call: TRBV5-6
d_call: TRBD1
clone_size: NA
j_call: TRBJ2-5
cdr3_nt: TGTGCCAGCAGCTGGGGACAGGGGGCCGAGACCCAGTACTTC
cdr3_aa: CASSWGQGAETQYF

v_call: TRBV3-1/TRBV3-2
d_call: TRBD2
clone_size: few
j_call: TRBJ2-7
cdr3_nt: TGTGCCAGCAGCCAAGAAGGCCTAGCGGTTAAATACGAGCAGTACTTC
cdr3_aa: CASSQEGLAVKYEQYF

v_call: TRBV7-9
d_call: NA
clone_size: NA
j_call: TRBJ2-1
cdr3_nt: TGTGCCAGCAGCTTCGGGGAGCGAGTCGGAAATGAGCAGTTCTTC
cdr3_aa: CASSFGERVGNEQFF

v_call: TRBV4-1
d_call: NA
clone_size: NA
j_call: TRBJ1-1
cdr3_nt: TGCGCCAGCAGCCACCGAGTCCTAGGGGGGGGGCGGATGAACACTGAAGCTTTCTTT
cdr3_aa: CASSHRVLGGGRMNTEAFF

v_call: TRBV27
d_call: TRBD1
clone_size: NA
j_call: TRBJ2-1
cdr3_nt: TGCGCCAGCAGTTTCCAGGGACAGCTTTTTCAGCAGTTCTTC
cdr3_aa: CASSFQGQLFQQFF

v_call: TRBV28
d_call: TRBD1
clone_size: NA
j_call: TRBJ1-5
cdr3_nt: TGTGCCAGCACCCAGGGGGCTCAGCCCCAGCATTTT
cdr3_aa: CASTQGAQPQHF

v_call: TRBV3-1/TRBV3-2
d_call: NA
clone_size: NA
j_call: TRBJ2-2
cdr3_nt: TGTGCCAGCAGCCCCTTCAGGGGCCCCACCGGGGAGCTGTTTTTT
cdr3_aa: CASSPFRGPTGELFF

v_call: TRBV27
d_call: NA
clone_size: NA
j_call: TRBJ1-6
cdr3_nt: TGTGCCAGCAACACCCAGGGGTCACCCCTCCACTTT
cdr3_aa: CASNTQGSPLHF

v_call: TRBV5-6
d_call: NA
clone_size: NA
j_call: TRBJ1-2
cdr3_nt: TGTGCCAGCAGCTGGGGAGGGGAACCTAACTATGGCTACACCTTC
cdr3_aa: CASSWGGEPNYGYTF

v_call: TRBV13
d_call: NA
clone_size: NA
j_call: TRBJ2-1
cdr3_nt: TGTGCCAGCAGTCGCCAGGGCAATGAGCAGTTCTTC
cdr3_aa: CASSRQGNEQFF

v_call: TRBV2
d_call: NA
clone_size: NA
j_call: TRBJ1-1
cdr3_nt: TGTGCCAGCAATTTACAGGGGAACACTGAAGCTTTCTTT
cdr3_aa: CASNLQGNTEAFF

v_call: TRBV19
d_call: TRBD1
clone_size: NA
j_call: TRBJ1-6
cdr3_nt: TGTGCCAGTACAGGGGGATGGAGCTCCTATAATTCACCCCTCCACTTT
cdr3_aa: CASTGGWSSYNSPLHF

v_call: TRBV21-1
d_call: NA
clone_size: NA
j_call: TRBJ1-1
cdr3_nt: TGTGCCAGCGCCCGAGTGACAGAGATGAACACTGAAGCTTTCTTT
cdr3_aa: CASARVTEMNTEAFF

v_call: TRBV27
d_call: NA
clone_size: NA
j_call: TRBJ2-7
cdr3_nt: TGTGCCAGCAGTTTATCCAGGACCTACGAGCAGTACTTC
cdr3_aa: CASSLSRTYEQYF

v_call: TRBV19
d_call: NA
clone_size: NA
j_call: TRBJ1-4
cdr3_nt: TGTGCCAGTAGTATGAGGGCAGGATTGGATGAAAAACTGTTTTTT
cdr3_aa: CASSMRAGLDEKLFF

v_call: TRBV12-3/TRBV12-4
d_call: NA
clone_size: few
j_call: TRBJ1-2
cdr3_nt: TGTGCCAGCAGTTTTACAGGGTACTATGGCTACACCTTC
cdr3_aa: CASSFTGYYGYTF

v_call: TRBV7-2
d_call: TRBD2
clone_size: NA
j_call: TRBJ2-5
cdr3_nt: TGTGCCAGCAGCTGGACTAGCGGGAACCAAGAGACCCAGTACTTC
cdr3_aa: CASSWTSGNQETQYF

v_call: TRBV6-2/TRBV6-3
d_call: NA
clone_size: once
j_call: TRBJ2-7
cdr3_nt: TGTGCCAGCAGTTACTACCCACTAGGGCAGTACTTC
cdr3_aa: CASSYYPLGQYF

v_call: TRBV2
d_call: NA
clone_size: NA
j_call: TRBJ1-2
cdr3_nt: TGTGCCAGCAGGGAACATTATACAGAGACCTATGGCTACACCTTC
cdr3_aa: CASREHYTETYGYTF

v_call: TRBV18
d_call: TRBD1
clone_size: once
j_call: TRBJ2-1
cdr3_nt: TGTGCCAGCTCACTACAGGGGTTTATGGATGAGCAGTTCTTC
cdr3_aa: CASSLQGFMDEQFF

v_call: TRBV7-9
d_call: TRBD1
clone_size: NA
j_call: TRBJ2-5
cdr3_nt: TGTGCCAGCAGTGTTGGACAGGTCCAAGAGACCCAGTACTTC
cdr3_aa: CASSVGQVQETQYF

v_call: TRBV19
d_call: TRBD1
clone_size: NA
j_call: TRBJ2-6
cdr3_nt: TGTGCCAGTAGTGGGGGACAGGGGGTAAGTGGGGCCAACGTCCTGACTTTC
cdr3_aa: CASSGGQGVSGANVLTF

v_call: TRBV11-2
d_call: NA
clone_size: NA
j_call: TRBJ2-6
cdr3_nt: TGTGCCAGCAGCGACTTGCGGGACAGCCCCCGACGGGCCAACGTCCTGACTTTC
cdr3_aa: CASSDLRDSPRRANVLTF

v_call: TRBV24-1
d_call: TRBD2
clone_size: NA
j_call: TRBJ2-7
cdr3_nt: TGTGCCACCAGTGATTCAGGGACTAGCGAGTACGAGCAGTACTTC
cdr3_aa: CATSDSGTSEYEQYF

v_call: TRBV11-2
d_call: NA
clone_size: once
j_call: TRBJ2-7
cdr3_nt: TGTGCCAGCAGCCCTACAGGGAGAATTATCTACGAGCAGTACTTC
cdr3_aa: CASSPTGRIIYEQYF

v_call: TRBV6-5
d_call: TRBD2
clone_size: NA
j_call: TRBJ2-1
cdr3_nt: TGTGCCAGCAGTTACCGAGCCGGGAGGTCCGATGAGCAGTTCTTC
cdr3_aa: CASSYRAGRSDEQFF

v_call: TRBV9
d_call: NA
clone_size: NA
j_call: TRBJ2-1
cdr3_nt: TGTGCCAGCAGCGTAGGCGAGAATGAGCAGTTCTTC
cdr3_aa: CASSVGENEQFF

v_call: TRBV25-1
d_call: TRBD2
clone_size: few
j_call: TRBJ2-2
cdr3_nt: TGTGCCAGCAGCGGGGCTAGCGGGAGTTTACTAGCCCGGCAGCTGTTTTTT
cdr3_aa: CASSGASGSLLARQLFF

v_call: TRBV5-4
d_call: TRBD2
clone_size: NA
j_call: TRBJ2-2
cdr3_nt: TGTGCCAGCAGCTTGGCGGGACTATCCATCGGGGAGCTGTTTTTT
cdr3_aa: CASSLAGLSIGELFF

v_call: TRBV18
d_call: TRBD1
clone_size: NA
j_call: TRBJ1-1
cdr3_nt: TGTGCCAGCTCAGCGGGACAGGGGAACACTGAAGCTTTCTTT
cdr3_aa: CASSAGQGNTEAFF